Listed below are T cell receptor beta chains from one sample, sequenced in a study of T cells in localized non-small cell lung cancer. Method: immunoSEQ multiplex PCR; TCRdb's copy keeps in-frame clones and lacks some. The repertoire has 25,000 to 30,000 clones, about 80% of them found once; the top ten carry over 4%. Sequenced here: peripheral blood mononuclear cells, sampled before any cancer treatment. The receptors shown here come from a man between 40 and 70 years old with stage III lung adenocarcinoma. Each CDR3 is given with its conserved first and last residue. The order of the fields is CDR3 protein, CDR3 DNA, J gene, D gene, V gene, clone size, CDR3 length. D genes are given only for firm matches. Clone sizes are given selectively: once, few, many, or a class where the clone is expanded.

cdr3_aa: CASRPEGIVAKNIQYF; cdr3_nt: TGTGCAAGTCGCCCCGAGGGCATCGTAGCCAAAAACATTCAGTACTTC; j_call: TRBJ2-4; d_call: .; v_call: TRBV12-2; clone_size: .; cdr3_length: 16
cdr3_aa: CASSLADMGAEQFF; cdr3_nt: TGTGCCAGCAGCTTGGCCGACATGGGGGCTGAGCAGTTCTTC; j_call: TRBJ2-1; d_call: .; v_call: TRBV5-8; clone_size: .; cdr3_length: 14
cdr3_aa: CASSPEYLSTDTQYF; cdr3_nt: TGTGCCAGCTCGCCAGAATATTTAAGCACAGATACGCAGTATTTT; j_call: TRBJ2-3; d_call: .; v_call: TRBV18; clone_size: .; cdr3_length: 15
cdr3_aa: CASREAQTGEKLFF; cdr3_nt: TGTGCCAGCAGGGAGGCCCAGACGGGGGAAAAACTGTTTTTT; j_call: TRBJ1-4; d_call: .; v_call: TRBV6-1; clone_size: .; cdr3_length: 14
cdr3_aa: CASSLTQMNTEAFF; cdr3_nt: TGCGCCAGCAGCTTGACCCAGATGAACACTGAAGCTTTCTTT; j_call: TRBJ1-1; d_call: .; v_call: TRBV5-1; clone_size: .; cdr3_length: 14
cdr3_aa: CASSAGVLAGGGKLEDTQYF; cdr3_nt: TGTGCCAGCAGTGCCGGAGTTCTAGCGGGAGGGGGGAAATTGGAAGATACGCAGTATTTT; j_call: TRBJ2-3; d_call: TRBD2; v_call: TRBV28; clone_size: .; cdr3_length: 20
cdr3_aa: CASSELAGGPDTQYF; cdr3_nt: TGTGCCAGCAGTGAATTAGCGGGGGGGCCAGATACGCAGTATTTT; j_call: TRBJ2-3; d_call: TRBD2; v_call: TRBV6-1; clone_size: .; cdr3_length: 15
cdr3_aa: CASSLEGQYNSPLHF; cdr3_nt: TGCGCCAGCAGCTTGGAGGGACAATATAATTCACCCCTCCACTTT; j_call: TRBJ1-6; d_call: .; v_call: TRBV5-1; clone_size: .; cdr3_length: 15
cdr3_aa: CASSTGIILGGYTF; cdr3_nt: TGCGCCAGTAGTACAGGGATTATACTGGGAGGCTACACCTTC; j_call: TRBJ1-2; d_call: .; v_call: TRBV10-2; clone_size: .; cdr3_length: 14
cdr3_aa: CASTQTGGNTIYF; cdr3_nt: TGTGCCAGCACCCAGACAGGGGGAAACACCATATATTTT; j_call: TRBJ1-3; d_call: TRBD1; v_call: TRBV27; clone_size: few; cdr3_length: 13
cdr3_aa: CASSPTVAYGYTF; cdr3_nt: TGCGCCAGCAGCCCGACAGTGGCCTATGGCTACACCTTC; j_call: TRBJ1-2; d_call: .; v_call: TRBV5-1; clone_size: .; cdr3_length: 13
cdr3_aa: CASSLQRGEGYGYTF; cdr3_nt: TGTGCCAGCAGCTTGCAGCGAGGAGAAGGCTATGGCTACACCTTC; j_call: TRBJ1-2; d_call: .; v_call: TRBV5-4; clone_size: .; cdr3_length: 15
cdr3_aa: CAGHGGTNTGELFF; cdr3_nt: TGTGCCGGCCACGGGGGGACGAACACCGGGGAGCTGTTTTTT; j_call: TRBJ2-2; d_call: TRBD2; v_call: TRBV30; clone_size: .; cdr3_length: 14
cdr3_aa: CASSLALLQETQYF; cdr3_nt: TGCGCCAGCAGCTTGGCTCTCCTACAAGAGACCCAGTACTTC; j_call: TRBJ2-5; d_call: .; v_call: TRBV5-1; clone_size: .; cdr3_length: 14
cdr3_aa: CASRQLAGGANEQFF; cdr3_nt: TGTGCCAGCAGACAATTAGCGGGAGGAGCTAATGAGCAGTTCTTC; j_call: TRBJ2-1; d_call: TRBD2; v_call: TRBV28; clone_size: .; cdr3_length: 15
cdr3_aa: CASSPGQGLNYEQYF; cdr3_nt: TGTGCCAGCAGCCCAGGACAGGGACTAAACTACGAGCAGTACTTC; j_call: TRBJ2-7; d_call: .; v_call: TRBV4-2; clone_size: .; cdr3_length: 15
cdr3_aa: CATSRDRSSGLVDETQYF; cdr3_nt: TGTGCCACCAGCAGAGATCGGTCCAGCGGTCTCGTAGATGAGACCCAGTACTTC; j_call: TRBJ2-5; d_call: .; v_call: TRBV15; clone_size: .; cdr3_length: 18
cdr3_aa: CASSVRLPSDTQYF; cdr3_nt: TGTGCCAGCAGCGTGCGACTACCCAGCGATACGCAGTATTTT; j_call: TRBJ2-3; d_call: .; v_call: TRBV7-8; clone_size: .; cdr3_length: 14
cdr3_aa: CAWTDFRTEAFF; cdr3_nt: TGTGCCTGGACCGACTTCCGCACTGAAGCTTTCTTT; j_call: TRBJ1-1; d_call: .; v_call: TRBV30; clone_size: .; cdr3_length: 12
cdr3_aa: CASSFHRGKTQYF; cdr3_nt: TGTGCCAGCAGTTTCCACAGGGGAAAGACCCAGTACTTC; j_call: TRBJ2-5; d_call: TRBD1; v_call: TRBV28; clone_size: once; cdr3_length: 13
cdr3_aa: CASSEPDRGWYGYTF; cdr3_nt: TGTGCCAGCAGTGAACCAGACAGGGGATGGTACGGCTACACCTTC; j_call: TRBJ1-2; d_call: TRBD1; v_call: TRBV6-1; clone_size: once; cdr3_length: 15
cdr3_aa: CASRDSGTDTQYF; cdr3_nt: TGTGCCAGCAGGGACTCCGGGACAGATACGCAGTATTTT; j_call: TRBJ2-3; d_call: .; v_call: TRBV6-1; clone_size: .; cdr3_length: 13